The rows below give T cell receptor beta chains drawn from one sample of a study of metastatic and nonmetastatic thyroid tumors. TCRdb reassembled clones from the PCR reads with MiXCR. Of approximately 70,000 clones detected, roughly 18% appear once; the ten largest clones hold more than 10%. Sequenced: blood. These receptor sequences come from a female donor with papillary thyroid cancer or a benign thyroid nodule (not recorded which). Some clones in this sample may be carry-over from other donors' samples. CDR3s leave out the opening cysteine and the closing phenylalanine or tryptophan. The size field is filled for only some rows; it gives once, few, many or a size class.

>TRBJ2-1|few|TRBV5-6
ASSSGHPYNEQF
>TRBJ1-3|many|TRBV12-3/TRBV12-4
AGGTSGNTIY
>TRBJ2-7|many|TRBV20-1
SAKDPRSYEQY
>TRBJ1-1|many|TRBV20-1
SARDSRTEAF
>TRBJ2-7|NA|TRBV19
ASRGGSYEQY
>TRBJ2-5|many|TRBV11-2
ASSRGDRRNQETQY
>TRBJ2-6|NA|TRBV11-1
ASSFSGQGSGANVLT
>TRBJ2-7|few|TRBV2
ASSEALGTVYEQY
>TRBJ2-7|NA|TRBV6-1
ASSRDRGASYEQY
>TRBJ2-3|many|TRBV10-3
AISDPGTGGADTQY
>TRBJ1-5|many|TRBV11-2
ASSLGGKQPQH
>TRBJ2-7|NA|TRBV20-1
SARKGPYEQY
>TRBJ2-7|NA|TRBV9
ASSVTVTSYEQY
>TRBJ1-1|many|TRBV5-1
ASSLQQGYEAF
>TRBJ1-5|NA|TRBV27
ASGQGGQPQH
>TRBJ1-1|many|TRBV6-1
ASSDGRGITEAF
>TRBJ2-1|NA|TRBV6-1
ASSSYGLAVEQF
>TRBJ1-5|many|TRBV30
AWSDPRGAQPQH
>TRBJ1-2|few|TRBV28
ASSCSIYAGYT
>TRBJ1-1|many|TRBV5-5
ASSFRRMNTEAF
>TRBJ2-3|NA|TRBV30
AWSVEGGADTQY
>TRBJ2-2|NA|TRBV13
ASSFRNTNTGELF
>TRBJ1-2|many|TRBV5-4
ASSLLTGDAYGYT
>TRBJ2-3|many|TRBV5-1
ASSLILGTDTQY
>TRBJ2-7|many|TRBV18
ASSTSWDSSYEQY
>TRBJ2-3|many|TRBV12-5
ASGHRGIKEVADTQY
>TRBJ2-3|few|TRBV6-1
AITAGGSSTDTQY
>TRBJ1-1|many|TRBV10-2
ASRGWGGSPEAF
>TRBJ1-2|NA|TRBV5-4
ASSTGQGEIYGYT
>TRBJ2-1|NA|TRBV11-2
ASSLQGGMSNEQF
>TRBJ1-2|NA|TRBV20-1
SGVGNYGYT
>TRBJ1-6|few|TRBV28
ASSLHRQGGSPLH
>TRBJ1-2|few|TRBV28
ASGPGAGYGYT
>TRBJ2-3|many|TRBV28
ASSPGQGITDTQY
>TRBJ2-7|many|TRBV18
ASSPRDRTYEQY
>TRBJ1-2|few|TRBV12-5
ASGTDRNYGYT
>TRBJ2-2|many|TRBV30
AWKGGTGNTGELF
>TRBJ2-2|many|TRBV2
ASSLSYTGELF
>TRBJ1-1|many|TRBV12-5
ASGLVLGQMNTEAF
>TRBJ2-1|many|TRBV10-1
ASSRGTYNEQF
>TRBJ2-7|few|TRBV27
ASSPIRDYEQY
>TRBJ2-1|many|TRBV12-3/TRBV12-4
ASSITGTGAKDRQF
>TRBJ2-7|many|TRBV18
ASSLGLADVYEQY
>TRBJ2-1|many|TRBV6-1
ASSLRDSYNEQF
>TRBJ2-3|few|TRBV12-3/TRBV12-4
ASSLSSGPSTDTQY